A selection of T cell receptor beta chains follows, all from one sample in a study of shared clonotypes between healthy human individuals. Clones were sequenced by immunoSEQ multiplex PCR, and TCRdb holds only the in-frame ones, with some missing. The profile shows roughly 2,500,000 clones, roughly 93% of them singletons. The sample taken for sequencing was naive CD4+ T cells from PBMCs. Receptors originate from a man in his late teens or twenties in good health. Some clones in this sample may be carry-over from other donors' samples. Each CDR3 is given with its conserved first and last residue.

V,CDR3
TRBV7-9,CASSLAFEGGYGYTF
TRBV7-2,CASRSHFGQGEGAYEQYF
TRBV6-5,CASRDIGGGSYF
TRBV5-1,CASATGGAENGYTF
TRBV9,CASSARQVPYEQYF
TRBV7-3,CASSLSSGELFF
TRBV5-6,CASSLSRPYGYTF
TRBV9,CASKPGVSGNTIYF
TRBV9,CASSRGDEQYF
TRBV30,CAWKGGAVYGYTF
TRBV7-8,CASRVAGVETQYF
TRBV7-3,CASSCAYEQYF
TRBV5-6,CASSLGAGTDTQYF
TRBV18,CASSPLEGAASSEQYF
TRBV28,CASSGPGAHPLF
TRBV6-1,CASSERGADGNTIYF
TRBV11-1,CASSLGPGRDYEQYF
TRBV5-1,CASSFQRPGEQYF
TRBV5-1,CASSLPWTVTYNEQFF
TRBV27,CASSLGINSPLHF
TRBV6-5,CASRPSRVYGYTF
TRBV28,CASSLQLGGFLKRDTEAFF
TRBV6-1,CASSEQAANTEAFF
TRBV29-1,CSVVALAANNEQFF
TRBV5-8,CASSPDISTYEQYF
TRBV7-8,CASSLEGGSSDTQYF
TRBV30,CAWSVFGAGSQPQHF
TRBV28,CASSVGGLAMNTQYF
TRBV28,CASSTGGRFNQPQHF
TRBV7-9,CASSSPRVTEQFF
TRBV28,CASSPGGLSSYEQYF
TRBV5-1,CASSYGTSGPDTQYF
TRBV5-1,CASSFFASGTYEQYF
TRBV18,CASSPPGSIRPTIYF
TRBV11-2,CASSLDRGLGYTF
TRBV6-5,CASGQGFGAFF
TRBV18,CASSPSPGGEYEQYF
TRBV7-8,CASSLRSGAGEETQYF
TRBV5-5,CASSLASTSATNEKLFF
TRBV7-9,CASSLVTTGQFF
TRBV19,CASSRYPIRQAQDTDTQYF
TRBV5-1,CASSLKSAGGRKLSSYNEQFF
TRBV20-1,CSATQRNEQFF
TRBV18,CASSPPSGRGLKNIQYF
TRBV9,CAGSQGGLYNEQFF
TRBV27,CASSPRQGEGEAFF
TRBV27,CASGTLVDYGYTF
TRBV18,CASSRGTGDEQYF
TRBV7-2,CASSARTAPAHEQFF
TRBV6-5,CASSSRQRYYEQYF
TRBV28,CASSLYTGGGNEKLFF
TRBV19,CASSMDREQPQHF
TRBV7-9,CASSSPSGGSGEQYF